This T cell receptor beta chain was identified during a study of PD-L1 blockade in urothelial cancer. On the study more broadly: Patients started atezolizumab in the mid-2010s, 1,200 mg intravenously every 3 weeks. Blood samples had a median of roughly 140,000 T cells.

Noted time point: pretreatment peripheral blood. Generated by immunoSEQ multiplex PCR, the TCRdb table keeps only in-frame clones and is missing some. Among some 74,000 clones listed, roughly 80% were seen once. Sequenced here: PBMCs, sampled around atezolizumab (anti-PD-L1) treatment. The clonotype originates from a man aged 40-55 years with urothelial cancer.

The CDR3 protein is CATTKGLAGGGGETQYF. The CDR3 coding sequence is TGTGCCACGACCAAAGGACTAGCGGGAGGCGGGGGAGAGACCCAGTACTTC. This chain connects TRBV15 to TRBJ2-5; 14 bases fit TRBD2. Germline values: CDR1 LNHNV, CDR2 YYDKDF (reference sequence). J gave up 4 bases and V 9 bases, and 13 bases lay outside the gene matches. This CDR3 has 17 amino acids.